This T cell receptor beta chain was recovered during a study of cytomegalovirus exposure and HLA in healthy donors. About this clone itself: The target antigen is unknown.

The CDR3 contains 15 residues. V shed 4 bases and J 4 bases; nucleotides not matched to a gene: 8. CDR1 SQVTM and CDR2 ANQGSEA come from the germline V gene. The study, taken as a whole, reports: A few of the chains that were CMV-associated were confirmed in vitro to be specific for CMV antigens.

Some clones are missing from TCRdb's copy, which holds only in-frame ones; the method was immunoSEQ multiplex PCR. The table shows about 130,000 clones, with around 92% occurring only once. The sequence was obtained from a man in his thirties or forties in good health and CMV-seronegative. This chain uses TRBV29-1 with TRBJ2-1, with 9 nucleotides matching TRBD1. The sample consisted of PBMCs. The CDR3 DNA reads as TGCAGCGTTGCTTCGGGACAGGGATCATACAATGAGCAGTTCTTC. This translates into CSVASGQGSYNEQFF.